The 28 T cell receptor beta chains listed next were all sequenced from one sample in a study of radiotherapy plus CTLA-4 blockade in lung cancer. Profiling relied on immunoSEQ multiplex PCR, and the TCRdb table lists in-frame clones only, not all of them. The sample lists some 30,000 clones, 79% occurring once. Sequences were derived from peripheral blood, sampled from a patient treated with radiotherapy plus ipilimumab. These receptors came from a human donor with non-small cell lung cancer that progressed on radiotherapy plus ipilimumab.

The gene calls are TRBV19 and TRBJ1-2; D might be TRBD1 (5 bases). Trimming pared 5 bases from V and 8 bases from J, leaving 30 bases between. Germline V gene sequence: CDR1 LNHDA, CDR2 SQIVND (reference sequence). The CDR3 runs 18 residues. CDR3 DNA sequence: TGTGCCAGTAGTTCCCCATCGTCGAACACAGGAATAGCCGGCGGCTACACCTTC. Translating gives CASSSPSSNTGIAGGYTF.

This clone occurred a few times. The rearrangement links TRBV28 to TRBJ2-7; 7 bases are shared with TRBD1. The V segment lost 4 bases and the J segment 2 bases; nucleotides outside the gene matches: 5. Germline V gene lookup returns CDR1 MDHEN and CDR2 SYDVKM. The CDR3 runs to 14 residues. The CDR3 region is CASSSDRFPYEQYF. As DNA, the CDR3 is TGTGCCAGCAGTTCGGACAGGTTTCCCTACGAGCAGTACTTC.

V usage is TRBV19 and J usage is TRBJ2-7, with 9 bases identical to TRBD1. V gave up 5 bases and J gave up 4 bases; unmatched junction bases: 3. This CDR3 is 13 amino acids long. The germline V gene has CDR1 LNHDA and CDR2 SQIVND (reference sequence). The CDR3 here is CASSGDRAYEQYF. Here the CDR3 DNA reads TGTGCCAGTAGTGGGGACAGGGCTTACGAGCAGTACTTC.

The V and J genes are TRBV19 and TRBJ2-7, with TRBD2 matching over 12 bases. The junction had 2 bases not matched to a gene; V was cut back by 0 bases and J by 5 bases. The CDR3 loop spans 15 amino acids. Germline values: CDR1 LNHDA, CDR2 SQIVND (reference sequence). CDR3 protein: CASSIETSGSHEQYF. The CDR3 nucleotides read TGTGCCAGTAGTATAGAGACTAGCGGGAGCCACGAGCAGTACTTC.

V usage is TRBV19 and J usage is TRBJ2-1, with 12 bases aligning to TRBD1. Trimming cost V 6 bases and J 0 bases; bases outside gene matches: 15. Germline loops: CDR1 LNHDA, CDR2 SQIVND (reference sequence). The CDR3 runs to 20 residues. CDR3 sequence: CASSGTGGVRRDPSYNEQFF. The CDR3, as DNA: TGTGCCAGTAGCGGGACAGGGGGCGTGAGGCGGGACCCCTCCTACAATGAGCAGTTCTTC.

This sequence joins TRBV7-5 and TRBJ1-1. TRBV7-5 is flagged as a pseudogene. This CDR3 is built from 17 residues. DNA for the CDR3: TGTGTCAGAAGCTTAGTTGTGGGGGGGCTTGTGAACACTGAAGCTTTCTTT. It encodes CVRSLVVGGLVNTEAFF.

This clone has more than one count but fewer than ten. The J gene is TRBJ2-7, the V gene TRBV18, with TRBD2 matching over 9 bases. After removal of 3 bases from V and 3 bases from J, the junction contained 6 bases not matched to a gene. This CDR3 contains 15 residues. Per the germline V gene, CDR1 is KGHSH and CDR2 is LQKENI. CDR3 sequence: CASSPYSGGDYEQYF. The CDR3 DNA follows: TGTGCCAGCTCACCCTATAGCGGGGGCGACTACGAGCAGTACTTC.

This clone came up once. V is TRBV18 and J is TRBJ2-2; D unresolved. The V end lost 5 bases, the J end lost 2 bases, and 12 bases lay between the germline ends. CDR1 is KGHSH and CDR2 is LQKENI in the germline V gene. This CDR3 region has 15 residues. The CDR3 protein is CASSNTADNTGELFF. In DNA form, the CDR3 reads TGTGCCAGCTCAAATACGGCAGACAACACCGGGGAGCTGTTTTTT.

CDR3 DNA: TGTGCCAGCAGTGATGGAGGGGAGCCCCAGCATTTT. This encodes CASSDGGEPQHF. The chain recombines TRBV6-1 with TRBJ1-5, with D maybe TRBD1 (5 bases). Trimming left V 3 bases short and J 8 bases short, with 8 bases between. The CDR3 totals 12 residues. The germline CDR1 and CDR2 sequences are MNHNS and SASEGT.

In its sample, this clone was seen a few times. This rearrangement joins TRBV5-1 to TRBJ2-1; TRBD2 agrees at 8 bases. In germline, CDR1 is SGHRS, CDR2 YFSETQ. This CDR3 comprises 14 residues. J was trimmed by 8 bases and V by 0 bases; bases with no gene match: 4. The CDR3 sequence: CASSLAQAGDEQFF. The CDR3 DNA follows: TGCGCCAGCAGCTTGGCCCAAGCGGGAGATGAGCAGTTCTTC.

This rearrangement joins TRBV28 to TRBJ1-2; 12 bases fit TRBD1. This CDR3 spans 15 amino acids. In germline, CDR1 is MDHEN, CDR2 SYDVKM. Trimming at V came to 6 bases and at J to 11 bases, leaving 13 bases not matched to a gene. CDR3 nucleotide sequence: TGTGCCAGCAGCCCCCCCACACCGGGACAGGGGGCTTACACCTTC. Translated, it gives CASSPPTPGQGAYTF.

This clone was found a few times. J is TRBJ2-7 and V is TRBV5-1; 10 bases fit TRBD1. The CDR3 sequence is 14 residues long. The ends lost 2 bases at V and 6 bases at J; junction bases unmatched: 5. Germline V gene sequence: CDR1 SGHRS, CDR2 YFSETQ. CDR3 sequence (DNA): TGCGCCAGCAGCTTATCCGGGACAGGGGTCGAGCAGTACTTC. Translating gives CASSLSGTGVEQYF. Looking up the rest from reference TRBV5-1 and TRBJ2-7 gives the full variable domain: KAGVTQTPRYLIKTRGQQVTLSCSPISGHRSVSWYQQTPGQGLQFLFEYFSETQRNKGNFPGRFSGRQFSNSRSEMNVSTLELGDSALYLCASSLSGTGVEQYFGPGTRLTVT.

The rearrangement uses TRBV5-1 and TRBJ2-5; 9 bases are shared with TRBD1. The CDR3 consists of 15 residues. Germline V lookup: CDR1 SGHRS, CDR2 YFSETQ. After removal of 0 bases from V and 1 base from J, the junction contained 1 base not matched to a gene. CDR3 sequence: CASSLGDRAQETQYF. CDR3 coding DNA: TGCGCCAGCAGCTTGGGGGACAGGGCCCAAGAGACCCAGTACTTC. The full variable domain, with the rest looked up from reference TRBV5-1 and TRBJ2-5, is KAGVTQTPRYLIKTRGQQVTLSCSPISGHRSVSWYQQTPGQGLQFLFEYFSETQRNKGNFPGRFSGRQFSNSRSEMNVSTLELGDSALYLCASSLGDRAQETQYFGPGTRLLVL.

The chain is built from TRBV9 and TRBJ2-1; TRBD2 agrees at 13 bases. CDR1 and CDR2 from the germline V gene are SGDLS and YYNGEE. V lost 4 bases to trimming and J lost 10 bases; unmatched junction nucleotides: 8. The CDR3 totals 15 residues. CDR3 protein: CASSPLTSGRKEQFF. In nucleotides, the CDR3 is TGTGCCAGCAGCCCTTTGACTAGCGGGAGGAAAGAGCAGTTCTTC.

This clone was found a few times. CDR3 DNA sequence: TGTGCCACCAGCAGAGATACCGGCACGGTGGGGGAGCAGTACTTC. This translates into CATSRDTGTVGEQYF. V and J are TRBV15 and TRBJ2-7, with D unclear. V dropped 0 bases and J dropped 7 bases, with 16 bases sitting between them. CDR3 length equals 15 residues. CDR1 and CDR2 from the germline V gene are LNHNV and YYDKDF (reference sequence).

This chain links TRBV18 with TRBJ2-1; tentative D call: TRBD2 (6 bases). The CDR3 is 15 amino acids. With 2 bases removed from V and 2 bases from J, the gap between germline ends came to 10 bases. Germline V gene sequence: CDR1 KGHSH, CDR2 LQKENI. DNA for the CDR3: TGTGCCAGCTCACCAGAGTCGGGAGCCTACAATGAGCAGTTCTTC. Translated, it gives CASSPESGAYNEQFF.

The genes are TRBV13 and TRBJ1-3; D is undetermined. Trimming cost V 0 bases and J 6 bases, with 0 bases left between them. Germline CDR1 and CDR2: PRHDT and FYEKMQ (reference sequence). The CDR3 has 11 residues. The CDR3 DNA sequence: TGTGCCAGCAGCTTAGGAAACACCATATATTTT. Translating gives CASSLGNTIYF.

A few counts support this clone. The DNA of the CDR3 is TGCAGCGTTGAAGATCTCAGAGTCGATGGCTACACCTTC. Translating it yields CSVEDLRVDGYTF. The rearrangement uses TRBV29-1 and TRBJ1-2, with D hard to call. CDR3 length: 13 residues. V was cut by 0 bases and J by 6 bases, with 11 bases left in between. Germline CDR1 SQVTM, CDR2 ANQGSEA. Full variable domain (missing parts from reference TRBV29-1 and TRBJ1-2): SAVISQKPSRDICQRGTSLTIQCQVDSQVTMMFWYRQQPGQSLTLIATANQGSEATYESGFVIDKFPISRPNLTFSTLTVSNMSPEDSSIYLCSVEDLRVDGYTFGSGTRLTVV.

V is TRBV9 and J is TRBJ2-5; possible D gene TRBD2, 5 bases. V was pared by 2 bases and J by 5 bases, with 10 bases between. Germline-derived CDR1 and CDR2 are SGDLS and YYNGEE. This CDR3 region has 13 residues. Here the CDR3 reads CASSVRDIETQYF. CDR3 sequence (DNA): TGTGCCAGCAGCGTCCGGGATATCGAGACCCAGTACTTC.

The genes are TRBV29-1 and TRBJ2-6; 11 bases are a match to TRBD1. Germline CDR1 reads SQVTM; CDR2 reads ANQGSEA. With V trimmed by 1 base and J by 1 base, 6 bases remained unmatched. The length of the CDR3 is 18 residues. The CDR3 region has the DNA TGCAGCGTTGAAGGGGGGACAGGGGGACCATCTGGGGCCAACGTCCTGACTTTC. As protein: CSVEGGTGGPSGANVLTF.

The J gene is TRBJ1-2, the V gene TRBV7-8, with D possibly TRBD1 on 6 matching bases. This CDR3 region has 14 residues. Germline CDR1 SGHVS, CDR2 FQNEAQ. V gave up 0 bases and J gave up 8 bases, with 13 bases separating them. CDR3 region: CASSLAAGEYGYTF. The CDR3 DNA follows: TGTGCCAGCAGCTTAGCGGCAGGGGAATACGGCTACACCTTC.

J is TRBJ2-7 and V is TRBV28, with 10 bases fitting TRBD1. This CDR3 spans 15 amino acids. The V segment lost 3 bases and the J segment 2 bases; nucleotides outside the gene matches: 4. CDR1 and CDR2 (germline): MDHEN, SYDVKM. Written as DNA, the CDR3 is TGTGCCAGCAGTTTCCCCGGGACAGGGGCCTACGAGCAGTACTTC. It encodes CASSFPGTGAYEQYF. The complete variable domain, with remaining parts taken from reference TRBV28 and TRBJ2-7, reads DVKVTQSSRYLVKRTGEKVFLECVQDMDHENMFWYRQDPGLGLRLIYFSYDVKMKEKGDIPEGYSVSREKKERFSLILESASTNQTSMYLCASSFPGTGAYEQYFGPGTRLTVT.

About this clone itself: The sample carries other DNA sequences with the same CDR3. The rearrangement uses TRBV27 and TRBJ2-1; 10 nucleotides line up with TRBD2. V dropped 5 bases and J dropped 6; count of bases not matched to a gene: 4. CDR1 is MNHEY, CDR2 SMNVEV, per germline (reference sequence). The CDR3 spans 14 residues. The CDR3 loop reads CASSLAGVGNEQFF. In DNA, the CDR3 is TGTGCCAGCAGTCTAGCGGGAGTAGGCAATGAGCAGTTCTTC.

The chain has TRBV11-2 and TRBJ2-1, with 7 bases matching TRBD2. CDR1 SGHAT and CDR2 FQNNGV come from the germline V gene. V was clipped by 4 bases and J by 9 bases; unmatched bases: 6. The CDR3 has 13 residues. The CDR3 protein is CASSSWGGTEQFF. In DNA form, the CDR3 reads TGTGCCAGCAGCTCTTGGGGGGGGACTGAGCAGTTCTTC.

The rearrangement links TRBV5-4 to TRBJ2-3; D is perhaps TRBD2 (6 bases). V was trimmed by 4 bases and J by 0 bases, leaving 12 bases between them. The V gene's germline CDR1 is SGHNT and CDR2 YYREEE (reference sequence). There are 15 residues in the CDR3. Here the CDR3 reads CASSPLGSSTDTQYF. DNA for the CDR3: TGTGCCAGCAGCCCGCTCGGGAGTAGCACAGATACGCAGTATTTT. Full variable domain (missing parts from reference TRBV5-4 and TRBJ2-3): ETGVTQSPTHLIKTRGQQVTLRCSSQSGHNTVSWYQQALGQGPQFIFQYYREEENGRGNFPPRFSGLQFPNYSSELNVNALELDDSALYLCASSPLGSSTDTQYFGPGTRLTVL.

This clone was detected only a few times. The chain links TRBV28 to TRBJ2-5; D assignment may be TRBD1 or TRBD2 (6 bases each). The CDR3 sequence is 15 residues long. V lost 8 bases and J lost 5, with 21 bases in between. The germline gives CDR1 MDHEN, CDR2 SYDVKM. The CDR3 bases are TGTGCCAGCGAGCGAGAGGGGGGCGAGTCGGAGACCCAGTACTTC. Translating gives CASEREGGESETQYF.

V and J are TRBV7-9 and TRBJ2-5, with 15 bases aligning to TRBD2. CDR1 is SEHNR, CDR2 FQNEAQ, per germline (reference sequence). V shed 7 bases, J shed 4 bases, and the junction held 4 bases outside the gene matches. The CDR3 extends over 15 amino acids. DNA of the CDR3: TGTGCCAGCAATGGACTAGCGGGGGGGCGAGAGACCCAGTACTTC. This encodes CASNGLAGGRETQYF.

The chain couples TRBV7-9 to TRBJ2-5; D may be TRBD1 or TRBD2 (5 bases each). V was shortened by 1 base and J by 1 base, with 13 bases between the two germline ends. Germline V gene data show CDR1 as SEHNR and CDR2 as FQNEAQ (reference sequence). This CDR3 has 16 residues. This chain's CDR3 is CASSLVIGGPQETQYF. In DNA form, the CDR3 reads TGTGCCAGCAGCTTAGTGATTGGGGGTCCCCAAGAGACCCAGTACTTC.